Shown below are 21 T cell receptor beta chains from a single sample sequenced in a study of blood T cell repertoires in COVID-19. The assay was immunoSEQ multiplex PCR, and TCRdb's table has in-frame clones only and misses some. The table records 120,000 to 150,000 clones, 75% to 90% of them present only once. The sequencing sample was made of peripheral blood. These receptors all stem from a woman in her sixties with active COVID-19.

This clone was counted once. In DNA, the CDR3 is TGTGCCAGCAGCCAGACTAGCGGGAGGGCCGGCGGGGAGCTGTTTTTT. Translated, it gives CASSQTSGRAGGELFF. The chain links TRBV7-2 to TRBJ2-2; 14 nucleotides line up with TRBD2. V dropped 5 bases and J dropped 7; count of bases not matched to a gene: 6. The CDR3 loop spans 16 amino acids. The germline V gene has CDR1 SGHTA and CDR2 FQGNSA.

The chain couples TRBV5-4 to TRBJ2-1, with 10 bases matching TRBD2. V shed 7 bases and J 3 bases; nucleotides not matched to a gene: 10. The CDR3 has 16 amino acids. Germline-derived CDR1 and CDR2 are SGHNT and YYREEE (reference sequence). CDR3 nucleotide sequence: TGTGCCAGCTCTCCCTTAGCGGGAGGCCACTACAATGAGCAGTTCTTC. The encoded protein is CASSPLAGGHYNEQFF.

The V and J genes are TRBV12-3 or TRBV12-4 and TRBJ2-1; 7 bases are a match to TRBD2. Losses at the gene ends were 8 bases for V and 4 bases for J; bases not matched to a gene: 5. CDR3 size: 13 residues. Here the CDR3 reads CASGPGGYNEQFF. CDR3 bases: TGTGCCAGCGGCCCGGGGGGATACAATGAGCAGTTCTTC.

This rearrangement joins TRBV3-1 (or the pseudogene TRBV3-2) to TRBJ2-5; 7 positions agree with TRBD2. The germline V gene has CDR1 LGHDT and CDR2 YNNKEL (reference sequence). V dropped 0 bases and J dropped 4; count of bases not matched to a gene: 14. The CDR3 covers 18 residues. CDR3 DNA sequence: TGTGCCAGCAGCCAAGATAGGCGGGAGCCCGGGGAATCAGAGACCCAGTACTTC. Translating gives CASSQDRREPGESETQYF.

In this sample, this clone turned up once. This chain uses TRBV5-1 with TRBJ2-5; TRBD1 aligns across 7 bases. The CDR3 is made up of 14 amino acids. CDR1 is SGHRS, CDR2 YFSETQ, per germline. With V trimmed by 4 bases and J by 1 base, 4 bases remained unmatched. DNA of the CDR3: TGCGCCAGCAGCCCCGGGACAGTCCAAGAGACCCAGTACTTC. This translates into CASSPGTVQETQYF.

The rearrangement joins TRBV11-2 to TRBJ2-1, with 10 bases aligning to TRBD1. The germline gives CDR1 SGHAT, CDR2 FQNNGV. CDR3 length equals 14 residues. V trimming: 5 bases; J trimming: 7 bases; junction bases outside the gene matches: 5. CDR3 sequence: CASSPDRGLNEQFF. The CDR3, as DNA: TGTGCCAGCAGCCCTGACAGGGGGCTGAATGAGCAGTTCTTC.

The rearrangement uses TRBV5-6 and TRBJ1-1, with 9 bases fitting TRBD1. CDR1 is SGHDT and CDR2 is YYEEEE in the germline V gene. V lost 4 bases to trimming and J lost 2 bases; unmatched junction nucleotides: 6. CDR3 length: 15 residues. The CDR3 region has the DNA TGTGCCAGCAGCAGGACAGGGGCCCCTAACACTGAAGCTTTCTTT. Amino acid sequence: CASSRTGAPNTEAFF.

The chain combines TRBV29-1 with TRBJ1-4; D might be TRBD1 (5 bases). Between the trimmed V and J ends, which lost 4 bases and 7 bases, there was a span of 10 bases. The CDR3 contains 12 residues. The germline V gene has CDR1 SQVTM and CDR2 ANQGSEA. The CDR3 reads CSVGVRGEKLFF. In DNA form, the CDR3 reads TGCAGCGTTGGGGTTAGGGGTGAAAAACTGTTTTTT. The complete variable domain, with remaining parts taken from reference TRBV29-1 and TRBJ1-4, reads SAVISQKPSRDICQRGTSLTIQCQVDSQVTMMFWYRQQPGQSLTLIATANQGSEATYESGFVIDKFPISRPNLTFSTLTVSNMSPEDSSIYLCSVGVRGEKLFFGSGTQLSVL.

The chain carries TRBV3-1 (or the pseudogene TRBV3-2) and TRBJ1-2; perhaps TRBD1 as D (5 bases). CDR1 is LGHDT, CDR2 YNNKEL, per germline (reference sequence). The CDR3 length is 16 residues. The germline V and J ends were trimmed by 5 bases and 5 bases, with 21 bases remaining between them. The CDR3 sequence is CASSYSLPGAVYGYTF. The CDR3 DNA follows: TGTGCCAGCAGCTACAGCCTCCCTGGGGCGGTTTATGGCTACACCTTC.

The chain has TRBV6-5 and TRBJ2-7; maybe TRBD1 (6 bases). Trimming cost V 5 bases and J 0 bases, with 11 bases left between them. CDR1 MNHEY and CDR2 SVGAGI come from the germline V gene. CDR3 length: 14 residues. The CDR3 DNA sequence: TGTGCCAGCAGTACAGGGCCCAACTCCTACGAGCAGTACTTC. It translates to CASSTGPNSYEQYF.

V gene TRBV20-1 combines with J gene TRBJ2-1; 8 bases match TRBD2. Germline V gives CDR1 DFQATT, CDR2 SNEGSKA (reference sequence). J lost 4 bases, V lost 3 bases, and 11 bases had no gene match. This CDR3 has 16 residues. CDR3 nucleotides: TGCAGTGCTAGTTCGAGCGGGAGAGTTCGGTACAATGAGCAGTTCTTC. Protein product: CSASSSGRVRYNEQFF.

The V call is TRBV5-1, the J call TRBJ2-6, with 9 bases lining up with TRBD1. Germline V CDR1 and CDR2: SGHRS, YFSETQ. This CDR3 comprises 18 residues. V trimming: 0 bases; J trimming: 1 base; junction bases outside the gene matches: 5. The CDR3 here is CASSLGGTGISGANVLTF. The CDR3 DNA sequence: TGCGCCAGCAGCTTGGGCGGGACAGGGATATCTGGGGCCAACGTCCTGACTTTC.

CDR3 bases: TGTGCCAGCAGTGGAACCCGGGACGAGCAGTACTTC. Translation: CASSGTRDEQYF. The V gene is TRBV6-1, the J gene TRBJ2-7; D ambiguous. This CDR3 spans 12 amino acids. Germline values: CDR1 MNHNS, CDR2 SASEGT. V was trimmed by 4 bases and J by 5 bases, leaving 9 bases between them.

The chain combines TRBV28 with TRBJ1-5, with TRBD1 matching over 10 bases. The CDR3 sequence is 16 residues long. Germline loops: CDR1 MDHEN, CDR2 SYDVKM. V shed 5 bases and J 3 bases; nucleotides not matched to a gene: 7. In nucleotides, the CDR3 is TGTGCCAGCAGTCAGGGGGACAGGGGCCACAATCAGCCCCAGCATTTT. Its protein is CASSQGDRGHNQPQHF.

The chain carries TRBV29-1 and TRBJ2-5, with TRBD2 identical over 8 bases. Trimming cost V 3 bases and J 4 bases; bases outside gene matches: 7. There are 14 residues in the CDR3. CDR1 SQVTM and CDR2 ANQGSEA come from the germline V gene. CDR3 loop: CSVDVRAGGETQYF. DNA for the CDR3: TGCAGCGTTGACGTCCGGGCGGGGGGAGAGACCCAGTACTTC.

In DNA, the CDR3 is TGTGCCAGCAGCCCACCACCTGGAAGACAGGCCCGAACTAATGAAAAACTGTTTTTT. It is translated as CASSPPPGRQARTNEKLFF. J is TRBJ1-4 and V is TRBV7-9, with a possible D match to TRBD1 (6 bases). This CDR3 has 19 residues. V was trimmed by 5 bases and J by 1 base, leaving 23 bases between them. In germline, CDR1 is SEHNR, CDR2 FQNEAQ (reference sequence).

The chain has TRBV24-1 and TRBJ2-3; no definite D call. Germline V gene data show CDR1 as KGHDR and CDR2 as SFDVKD. CDR3 length equals 14 residues. With 4 bases removed from V and 4 bases from J, the gap between germline ends came to 11 bases. Here the CDR3 DNA reads TGTGCCACCAGTGACTACCGAAGTGCAGATACGCAGTATTTT. Translated: CATSDYRSADTQYF.

The V call is TRBV11-2, the J call TRBJ2-7; 13 bases are shared with TRBD2. J gave up 7 bases and V 1 base, and 13 bases lay outside the gene matches. CDR3 size: 18 residues. Germline CDR1 reads SGHAT; CDR2 reads FQNNGV. The CDR3 here is CASSLASPLAGGPREQYF. CDR3 sequence (DNA): TGTGCCAGCAGCTTAGCTTCCCCACTAGCGGGAGGGCCTCGAGAGCAGTACTTC. The full variable domain, in which reference TRBV11-2 and TRBJ2-7 provide the parts outside the CDR3, is EAGVAQSPRYKIIEKRQSVAFWCNPISGHATLYWYQQILGQGPKLLIQFQNNGVVDDSQLPKDRFSAERLKGVDSTLKIQPAKLEDSAVYLCASSLASPLAGGPREQYFGPGTRLTVT.

J is TRBJ2-5 and V is TRBV5-1; TRBD2 matches at 12 bases. Germline CDR1 and CDR2: SGHRS and YFSETQ. CDR3 size: 15 residues. V lost 3 bases to trimming and J lost 4 bases; unmatched junction nucleotides: 4. CDR3 amino acids: CASSSSGRAVETQYF. CDR3 DNA: TGCGCCAGCAGCTCTAGCGGGAGGGCCGTAGAGACCCAGTACTTC.

This clone appeared a single time. The DNA for the CDR3 is TGTGCCAGCAGCCCTAGATTCTACGAGCAGTACTTC. Translating gives CASSPRFYEQYF. This chain joins TRBV7-2 and TRBJ2-7; no definite D call. Germline V gene data show CDR1 as SGHTA and CDR2 as FQGNSA. V shed 5 bases and J shed 3 bases, with 8 bases lying between them. This CDR3 has 12 amino acids.

V is TRBV30 and J is TRBJ1-2; D uncertain. CDR3 length: 14 amino acids. CDR1 GTSNPN and CDR2 SVGIG come from the germline V gene (reference sequence). Trimming took 0 bases from V and 5 from J, leaving 13 bases between them. CDR3 coding DNA: TGTGCCTGGAGTGTATCCCCGACTGTTTATGGCTACACCTTC. This encodes CAWSVSPTVYGYTF.